The 18 T cell receptor beta chains below come from one sample, sequenced in a study of shared clonotypes between healthy human individuals. Selected positively for CCR7 and CD45RO-negative, naive CD8 cells excluded terminally differentiated effector memory CD45RA+ cells. The protocol was immunoSEQ multiplex PCR, while the TCRdb copy is restricted to in-frame clones and leaves out a portion. The table has roughly 850,000 clones, just over 95% seen once. The sequencing input was naive CD8+ T cells sorted from blood. The origin of the receptors is a man younger than 45 in good health.

This chain uses TRBV5-6 with TRBJ2-7; unclear D gene. The CDR3 has 12 residues. Trimming stripped 3 bases from V and 4 bases from J, with 8 bases between. Germline V gene lookup returns CDR1 SGHDT and CDR2 YYEEEE. The CDR3 loop reads CASSYLRYEQYF. DNA for the CDR3: TGTGCCAGCAGCTACCTCAGGTACGAGCAGTACTTC.

The rearrangement links TRBV10-3 to TRBJ1-4, with D possibly TRBD1 on 6 matching bases. The CDR3 loop spans 11 amino acids. Trimming took 5 bases from V and 9 from J, leaving 7 bases between them. Germline lookup yields CDR1 ENHRY and CDR2 SYGVKD. CDR3 nucleotide sequence: TGTGCCATCAGTCAGGGGCAAAAACTGTTTTTT. It translates to CAISQGQKLFF.

The chain recombines TRBV11-2 with TRBJ2-7, with 7 positions matching TRBD1. Germline CDR1 SGHAT, CDR2 FQNNGV. Trimming cost V 6 bases and J 5 bases; bases outside gene matches: 10. This CDR3 contains 14 residues. CDR3 sequence: CASRHNRGDHEQYF. In DNA, the CDR3 is TGTGCCAGCAGACATAACAGGGGCGACCACGAGCAGTACTTC.

The chain recombines TRBV9 with TRBJ1-2, with D possibly being TRBD1 (6 bases). Germline V gene data show CDR1 as SGDLS and CDR2 as YYNGEE. CDR3 length: 14 amino acids. Trimming cost V 0 bases and J 3 bases, with 9 bases left between them. The chain's CDR3 is CASSVAPGDYGYTF. The CDR3, as DNA: TGTGCCAGCAGCGTAGCTCCAGGGGACTATGGCTACACCTTC.

The CDR3 is CASSPPSGLDEQYF. As DNA, the CDR3 is TGTGCCAGCTCACCACCGAGCGGGCTGGACGAGCAGTACTTC. The rearrangement uses TRBV18 and TRBJ2-7; TRBD2 is a possible D gene (6 bases). CDR3 length: 14 amino acids. V dropped 0 bases and J dropped 5 bases, with 11 bases sitting between them. Germline V gene data show CDR1 as KGHSH and CDR2 as LQKENI.

The chain has TRBV4-3 and TRBJ2-7; TRBD2 matches at 8 bases. The CDR3 has 15 residues. Germline loops: CDR1 LGHNA, CDR2 YSLEER. After removal of 1 base from V and 3 bases from J, the junction contained 5 bases not matched to a gene. CDR3 loop: CASSQGSSGYYEQYF. The CDR3 DNA follows: TGCGCCAGCAGCCAAGGCTCTAGCGGGTACTACGAGCAGTACTTC.

The V gene is TRBV27, the J gene TRBJ1-2; a possible D gene is TRBD1 (5 bases). Germline CDR1 is MNHEY and CDR2 is SMNVEV (reference sequence). The CDR3 contains 12 residues. Deletions cut 4 bases from V and 7 bases from J, with 10 bases between. CDR3 DNA sequence: TGTGCCAGCAGTTCCCGACAGACTGGCTACACCTTC. Translating gives CASSSRQTGYTF.

The V call is TRBV11-2, the J call TRBJ2-3; a weak D match, TRBD1 (6 bases). This CDR3 comprises 18 residues. V was clipped by 0 bases and J by 5 bases, with 21 bases between them. Germline V gene sequence: CDR1 SGHAT, CDR2 FQNNGV. The CDR3: CASSLDEVWNRVKDTQYF. The CDR3 coding sequence is TGTGCCAGCAGCTTAGATGAGGTTTGGAACAGGGTGAAAGATACGCAGTATTTT. The full variable domain, with the rest looked up from reference TRBV11-2 and TRBJ2-3, is EAGVAQSPRYKIIEKRQSVAFWCNPISGHATLYWYQQILGQGPKLLIQFQNNGVVDDSQLPKDRFSAERLKGVDSTLKIQPAKLEDSAVYLCASSLDEVWNRVKDTQYFGPGTRLTVL.

In this sample, this clone turned up once. The gene calls are TRBV6-5 and TRBJ2-7; no firm D call. The CDR3 consists of 13 residues. The germline CDR1 and CDR2 sequences are MNHEY and SVGAGI. V was cut by 6 bases and J by 1 base, with 10 bases left in between. CDR3 sequence (DNA): TGTGCCAGCAGCCCAGGATATTCCTACGAGCAGTACTTC. Residues: CASSPGYSYEQYF.

The chain uses TRBV29-1 and TRBJ2-7; D is perhaps TRBD2 (6 bases). Deletions cut 6 bases from V and 1 base from J, with 13 bases between. CDR1 and CDR2 from the germline V gene are SQVTM and ANQGSEA. CDR3 length: 13 amino acids. The CDR3 nucleotides are TGCAGCGTGGCACCCGGGACTTCCTACGAGCAGTACTTC. Its protein product is CSVAPGTSYEQYF.

This sequence joins TRBV9 and TRBJ2-1; TRBD2 matches 7 bases. Trimming cost V 3 bases and J 2 bases; bases outside gene matches: 5. CDR1 and CDR2 from the germline V gene are SGDLS and YYNGEE. The CDR3 has 15 residues. Here the CDR3 reads CASSAAGAPYNEQFF. The CDR3 region has the DNA TGTGCCAGCAGCGCTGCGGGAGCCCCCTACAATGAGCAGTTCTTC.

This sequence joins TRBV28 and TRBJ2-7; no clear D gene. Trimming took off 2 bases at V and 4 bases at J, with 15 bases between the two ends. CDR1 and CDR2 from the germline V gene are MDHEN and SYDVKM. The CDR3 has 15 residues. The CDR3 protein is CASSLTSGLGYEQYF. The CDR3 DNA sequence: TGTGCCAGCAGTTTAACTTCTGGGTTGGGATACGAGCAGTACTTC.

V is TRBV21-1 and J is TRBJ2-3; TRBD1 is taken as the D call from the table, unchecked against the DNA. TRBV21-1 is tagged as a pseudogene. The length of the CDR3 is 15 residues. CDR3: CASSQGPGSTDTQYF. The CDR3 nucleotides read TGTGCCAGCAGCCAAGGGCCAGGCAGCACAGATACGCAGTATTTT.

This clone appeared a single time. CDR3 sequence: CASSQEPGLAGGVTNTGELFF. In DNA form, the CDR3 reads TGCGCCAGCAGCCAAGAACCGGGACTAGCGGGAGGGGTAACGAACACCGGGGAGCTGTTTTTT. V usage is TRBV4-1 and J usage is TRBJ2-2; 16 bases map to TRBD2. This CDR3 has 21 amino acids. The germline V gene has CDR1 MGHRA and CDR2 YSYEKL. With 0 bases clipped from V and 0 bases from J, the junction kept 7 bases outside the gene matches.

The V call is TRBV28, the J call TRBJ2-5; D is unresolved. Germline values: CDR1 MDHEN, CDR2 SYDVKM. V lost 2 bases to trimming and J lost 5 bases, with 18 bases between them. CDR3 size: 16 residues. The CDR3 region has the DNA TGTGCCAGCAGTTTACTTTCGAGAGTCGTGTGGGAGACCCAGTACTTC. Amino acid sequence: CASSLLSRVVWETQYF.

This chain connects TRBV6-5 to TRBJ2-5, with a tentative D call TRBD1 (5 bases). This CDR3 has 13 amino acids. Germline V CDR1 and CDR2: MNHEY, SVGAGI. Trimming took 4 bases from V and 2 from J, leaving 8 bases between them. CDR3: CASSWQGQETQYF. The CDR3 DNA reads as TGTGCCAGCAGTTGGCAGGGTCAAGAGACCCAGTACTTC.

The J gene is TRBJ2-3, the V gene TRBV12-5; D possibly corresponds to TRBD1 (5 bases). The CDR3 runs 14 residues. CDR1 LGHNT and CDR2 FRNRAP come from the germline V gene. The germline V and J ends were trimmed by 3 bases and 0 bases, with 7 bases remaining between them. Written as DNA, the CDR3 is TGTGCTAGTGGTTTAAGGGGTAGCACAGATACGCAGTATTTT. It yields the protein CASGLRGSTDTQYF.

This clone has a single count. The J gene is TRBJ1-1, the V gene TRBV19, with D hard to call. Germline CDR1 LNHDA, CDR2 SQIVND (reference sequence). V was pared by 0 bases and J by 5 bases, with 16 bases between. The CDR3 has 16 amino acids. The DNA of the CDR3 is TGTGCCAGTAGTATAGATGGACGTGCGGTTCGGACTGAAGCTTTCTTT. This sequence encodes CASSIDGRAVRTEAFF. Filled out from reference TRBV19 and TRBJ1-1, the complete variable domain reads DGGITQSPKYLFRKEGQNVTLSCEQNLNHDAMYWYRQDPGQGLRLIYYSQIVNDFQKGDIAEGYSVSREKKESFPLTVTSAQKNPTAFYLCASSIDGRAVRTEAFFGQGTRLTVV.